A single sample is the source of the 20 T cell receptor beta chains below, sequenced in a study of T-cell reconstitution after alpha-beta-depleted transplantation in children. For TCRbeta, the library was prepared with unique molecular identifiers. Via MiXCR, TCRdb re-called the PCR reads, giving one row per CDR3 protein. The sample has about 340,000 distinct CDR3 sequences; around 16% are singletons. The source was PBMCs, mostly from graft donor cells, collected 360 days after TCRalphabeta/CD19-depleted stem cell transplant. The receptors come from a male patient aged 2-15 years who had a stem cell transplant for acute lymphoblastic leukemia, so the T cells may come from the graft donor.

There are a few counts of this clonotype. The chain combines TRBV7-9 with TRBJ2-7; D is unresolved. The V end was cut by 5 bases, the J end by 3 bases, with 11 bases between. The CDR3 spans 13 residues. CDR1 SEHNR and CDR2 FQNEAQ come from the germline V gene (reference sequence). CDR3 loop: CASSAASNYEQYF. The CDR3 bases are TGTGCCAGCAGCGCTGCTAGTAACTACGAGCAGTACTTC.

A word on this clonotype: It may be a read error: a sequence one base away is much more abundant. The genes are TRBV5-1 and TRBJ2-1; possibly TRBD1 or TRBD2 for D (5 bases each). CDR1 is SGHRS, CDR2 YFSETQ, per germline. The ends were cut back, 0 bases at V and 2 bases at J, with 12 bases in the middle. This CDR3 has 16 residues. The CDR3 nucleotides are TGCGCCAGCAGCTTGGAATGGGGGTATCCCTACAATGAGCAGTTCTTC. This gives the protein CASSLEWGYPYNEQFF.

This chain connects TRBV7-6 to TRBJ2-1; tentative D call: TRBD2 (7 bases). Germline assignment: CDR1 SGHVS and CDR2 FNYEAQ. Deletions cut 0 bases from V and 4 bases from J, with 16 bases between. The CDR3 spans 17 residues. CDR3 sequence (DNA): TGTGCCAGCAGCTTAGCACACGGGGGAGGGGGGTACAATGAGCAGTTCTTC. It yields the protein CASSLAHGGGGYNEQFF.

This clonotype was observed many times. The chain couples TRBV5-1 to TRBJ2-5; no firm D call. V gave up 0 bases and J gave up 4 bases, with 10 bases separating them. Germline CDR1 and CDR2: SGHRS and YFSETQ. The CDR3 runs to 14 residues. The CDR3: CASSLVGQSETQYF. The CDR3 bases are TGCGCCAGCAGCTTGGTGGGCCAATCAGAGACCCAGTACTTC.

The genes are TRBV12-5 and TRBJ2-7; D is possibly TRBD2 (6 bases). V dropped 0 bases and J dropped 0 bases, with 12 bases sitting between them. The CDR3 has 16 amino acids. The germline V gene has CDR1 LGHNT and CDR2 FRNRAP. Here the CDR3 DNA reads TGTGCTAGTGGTTTGGTAATAGGACTAAGCTCCTACGAGCAGTACTTC. Its translation: CASGLVIGLSSYEQYF.

This clonotype was seen a few times. This chain joins TRBV6-1 and TRBJ2-3; 12 bases agree with TRBD2. The CDR3 runs to 15 residues. The germline V gene encodes CDR1 MNHNS and CDR2 SASEGT. After removal of 4 bases from V and 4 bases from J, the junction contained 3 bases not matched to a gene. In DNA form, the CDR3 reads TGTGCCAGCAGTGGACTAGCGGGAGTTGCAGATACGCAGTATTTT. Amino acid sequence: CASSGLAGVADTQYF.

This clonotype was seen at least ten times. The chain joins TRBV28 to TRBJ1-1; weak D call: TRBD1 (5 bases). Germline V gene lookup returns CDR1 MDHEN and CDR2 SYDVKM. CDR3 length equals 15 residues. Trimming took 3 bases from V and 0 from J, leaving 11 bases between them. The CDR3 loop is CASSFGDSMNTEAFF. In nucleotides, the CDR3 is TGTGCCAGCAGTTTTGGTGACAGCATGAACACTGAAGCTTTCTTT.

This chain uses TRBV4-3 with TRBJ2-1; 9 bases align to TRBD2. The CDR3 loop spans 16 amino acids. Germline lookup yields CDR1 LGHNA and CDR2 YSLEER. Trimming took 3 bases from V and 3 from J; bases not matched to a gene: 6. CDR3 DNA: TGCGCCAGCAGCCAGATAGCGGGAGAATTCTACAATGAGCAGTTCTTC. Translating gives CASSQIAGEFYNEQFF.

This clonotype was seen repeatedly, ten times or more. The chain carries TRBV2 and TRBJ2-7; D uncertain. Between the trimmed V and J ends, which lost 2 bases and 6 bases, there was a span of 11 bases. The germline V gene encodes CDR1 SNHLY and CDR2 FYNNEI. This CDR3 has 13 residues. CDR3 in amino acids: CASSETEDVEQYF. CDR3 sequence (DNA): TGTGCCAGCAGTGAAACGGAAGACGTCGAGCAGTACTTC.

In its sample, this clonotype was seen a few times. The chain carries TRBV6-1 and TRBJ1-6; D gene unclear. The CDR3 length is 15 residues. Trimming pared 2 bases from V and 7 bases from J, leaving 12 bases between. Germline V gene data show CDR1 as MNHNS and CDR2 as SASEGT. CDR3 sequence reads: CASSEFPTENSPLHF. The CDR3 DNA reads as TGTGCCAGCAGTGAATTTCCCACGGAGAATTCACCCCTCCACTTT.

There are many counts of this clonotype. The gene calls are TRBV28 and TRBJ2-3; 8 positions match TRBD1. Germline CDR1 reads MDHEN; CDR2 reads SYDVKM. This CDR3 spans 14 amino acids. V gave up 5 bases and J gave up 12 bases; unmatched junction bases: 13. CDR3 sequence (DNA): TGTGCCAGCAGTGAGGACAGGGAAGTGGATTACCAGTATTTT. Amino acids: CASSEDREVDYQYF.

J is TRBJ2-3 and V is TRBV20-1; 8 bases map to TRBD1. Germline loops: CDR1 DFQATT, CDR2 SNEGSKA (reference sequence). CDR3 length equals 14 residues. With 2 bases clipped from V and 4 bases from J, the junction kept 5 bases outside the gene matches. CDR3 in DNA: TGCAGTGCTAGAACAGGGGGGAGCGCAGATACGCAGTATTTT. It is translated as CSARTGGSADTQYF.

The chain joins TRBV28 to TRBJ2-7; 7 bases agree with TRBD1. Germline V lookup: CDR1 MDHEN, CDR2 SYDVKM. Trimming removed 4 bases from V and 2 bases from J; junction bases left unmatched: 5. This CDR3 has 14 amino acids. The CDR3 DNA reads TGTGCCAGCAGTTACCGGGGACAGCCCTACGAGCAGTACTTC. Protein sequence: CASSYRGQPYEQYF. Combining the CDR3 with reference TRBV28 and TRBJ2-7 gives the whole variable domain DVKVTQSSRYLVKRTGEKVFLECVQDMDHENMFWYRQDPGLGLRLIYFSYDVKMKEKGDIPEGYSVSREKKERFSLILESASTNQTSMYLCASSYRGQPYEQYFGPGTRLTVT.

This clonotype showed up just a few times. The chain recombines TRBV12-3 or TRBV12-4 with TRBJ2-7; D call uncertain. V dropped 6 bases and J dropped 5 bases, with 11 bases sitting between them. CDR3 length: 12 residues. CDR3 in amino acids: CASSLGVNEQYF. The CDR3 nucleotides are TGTGCCAGCAGCCTTGGGGTCAACGAGCAGTACTTC.

The sample holds a few counts of this clonotype. This chain joins TRBV7-2 and TRBJ2-3, with TRBD2 matching 8 bases. This CDR3 spans 15 amino acids. Germline trimming cut 5 bases from V and 2 bases from J; bases unmatched to any gene: 6. Germline V gene data show CDR1 as SGHTA and CDR2 as FQGNSA. CDR3 coding DNA: TGTGCCAGCAGCGGAAGCGGGAGCCCCACAGATACGCAGTATTTT. Translated: CASSGSGSPTDTQYF.

The gene calls are TRBV7-2 and TRBJ2-7; no clear D gene. From germline, CDR1 is SGHTA and CDR2 FQGNSA. The V end lost 4 bases, the J end lost 0 bases, and 10 bases lay between the germline ends. The length of the CDR3 is 14 residues. The DNA for the CDR3 is TGTGCCAGCAGCTCGCCCGTCCTCTCCTACGAGCAGTACTTC. Its translation: CASSSPVLSYEQYF.

The chain uses TRBV28 and TRBJ1-1, with D hard to call. CDR1 and CDR2 from the germline V gene are MDHEN and SYDVKM. Trimming removed 1 base from V and 3 bases from J, with 6 bases in between. The CDR3 is 13 residues long. In DNA, the CDR3 is TGTGCCAGCAGTTTATATGGGGACACTGAAGCTTTCTTT. Its protein product is CASSLYGDTEAFF.

The chain recombines TRBV6-1 with TRBJ2-7; 8 nucleotides agree with TRBD1. The CDR3 has 17 residues. The ends lost 5 bases at V and 0 bases at J; junction bases unmatched: 12. Per germline, CDR1 MNHNS and CDR2 SASEGT. The DNA for the CDR3 is TGTGCCAGCAGTAGCGGGCGTCTGGACAGGGTCTCCTACGAGCAGTACTTC. Its translation: CASSSGRLDRVSYEQYF.

The J gene is TRBJ2-1, the V gene TRBV27, with D unclear. Germline V CDR1 and CDR2: MNHEY, SMNVEV (reference sequence). Trimming stripped 0 bases from V and 6 bases from J, with 12 bases between. The CDR3 is 15 amino acids. The CDR3 is CASSLSSNSFNEQFF. As DNA, the CDR3 is TGTGCCAGCAGTTTATCGAGCAATAGTTTCAATGAGCAGTTCTTC.

This clonotype was picked up many times. This chain links TRBV12-3 or TRBV12-4 with TRBJ2-7, with 9 bases fitting TRBD2. The CDR3 covers 14 residues. V was pared by 3 bases and J by 4 bases, with 4 bases of the junction left unmatched. Here the CDR3 reads CASSFLAGSYEQYF. CDR3 DNA sequence: TGTGCCAGCAGTTTCCTAGCGGGATCTTACGAGCAGTACTTC.